Listed below are T cell receptor beta chains from one sample, sequenced in a study of post-analysis software for immune sequencing data. TCRdb re-called the PCR reads with MiXCR, one entry per CDR3 protein. This sample yields about 540,000 distinct CDR3 sequences, of which about a third are seen a single time; approximately 6% belongs to the top ten. Material: blood. The receptors were gathered from a girl aged 2-17 years with multiple sclerosis. CDR3s include the opening cysteine and the closing phenylalanine or tryptophan. The D gene is left open where the match is weak. For some rows the clone size is stated as once, few or many, or as a class when expanded; others skip it.

CDR3nt: TGTGCCAGCAGACCGACAGCCGACCATGGCTACACCTTC
CDR3aa: CASRPTADHGYTF
j_gene: TRBJ1-2
d_gene: .
v_gene: TRBV12-3/TRBV12-4
abundance: few

CDR3nt: TGTGCCAGCAGTCCTACACCCCGGGGCCCTTTCCAGACCCAGTACTTC
CDR3aa: CASSPTPRGPFQTQYF
j_gene: TRBJ2-5
d_gene: .
v_gene: TRBV12-3/TRBV12-4
abundance: few

CDR3nt: TGTGCCAGCTCACTAAATGTCGTCCGCCTTGGAGATACGCAGTATTTT
CDR3aa: CASSLNVVRLGDTQYF
j_gene: TRBJ2-3
d_gene: .
v_gene: TRBV18
abundance: .

CDR3nt: TGCGCCAGCAACCCGGTTGCGTATCCCTACTCTGGGGCCAACGTCCTGACTTTC
CDR3aa: CASNPVAYPYSGANVLTF
j_gene: TRBJ2-6
d_gene: .
v_gene: TRBV5-1
abundance: few

CDR3nt: TGCGCCAGCAGCCTCCGAAGGCCCAGGGAGGGCACCTACGAGCAGTACTTC
CDR3aa: CASSLRRPREGTYEQYF
j_gene: TRBJ2-7
d_gene: TRBD2
v_gene: TRBV4-1
abundance: many

CDR3nt: TGTGCCAGCAGCTTACACCCGAACACTGAAGCTTTCTTT
CDR3aa: CASSLHPNTEAFF
j_gene: TRBJ1-1
d_gene: .
v_gene: TRBV5-6
abundance: .

CDR3nt: TGTGCCAGCACATTAGCGGGGGACAGCTCCTACGAGCAGTACTTC
CDR3aa: CASTLAGDSSYEQYF
j_gene: TRBJ2-7
d_gene: TRBD2
v_gene: TRBV3-1
abundance: .

CDR3nt: TGTGCCAGCAGTGACGGCATCAGTGTGGAGGCTTTCTTT
CDR3aa: CASSDGISVEAFF
j_gene: TRBJ1-1
d_gene: .
v_gene: TRBV25-1
abundance: .

CDR3nt: TGTGCCAGCTCACCACTTCCAGCCCTGAATGAGCAGTTCTTC
CDR3aa: CASSPLPALNEQFF
j_gene: TRBJ2-1
d_gene: .
v_gene: TRBV18
abundance: .

CDR3nt: TGTGCCAGCGGTGAAACATTGCTCACTGAAGCTTTCTTT
CDR3aa: CASGETLLTEAFF
j_gene: TRBJ1-1
d_gene: .
v_gene: TRBV12-3/TRBV12-4
abundance: .

CDR3nt: TGTGCCAGCAGTTACTCGTGGGGGGGGGGTTCTAACACTGAAGCTTTCTTT
CDR3aa: CASSYSWGGGSNTEAFF
j_gene: TRBJ1-1
d_gene: .
v_gene: TRBV6-5
abundance: .

CDR3nt: TGTGCCAGCAGCCAGGGGACCTGGGGAGAGACCCAGTACTTC
CDR3aa: CASSQGTWGETQYF
j_gene: TRBJ2-5
d_gene: .
v_gene: TRBV4-2
abundance: few

CDR3nt: TGTGCCATCAGTGGCAGGACAGGGGCAAGCGACGAGCAGTACTTC
CDR3aa: CAISGRTGASDEQYF
j_gene: TRBJ2-7
d_gene: TRBD1
v_gene: TRBV10-3
abundance: few

CDR3nt: TGCAGCGTCCGGGACACCACAGATACGCCGTATTTT
CDR3aa: CSVRDTTDTPYF
j_gene: TRBJ2-3
d_gene: .
v_gene: TRBV29-1
abundance: .

CDR3nt: TGTGCCAGCAGCTTTACTCCGGACAGGGGGATTTGGGGCTACACCTTC
CDR3aa: CASSFTPDRGIWGYTF
j_gene: TRBJ1-2
d_gene: TRBD1
v_gene: TRBV5-5
abundance: .

CDR3nt: TGCAGCGAAAGGACAGGGGGGAATGAGCAGTTCTTC
CDR3aa: CSERTGGNEQFF
j_gene: TRBJ2-1
d_gene: TRBD1
v_gene: TRBV29-1
abundance: .

CDR3nt: TGTGCCAGCGGTCCAGATTGGGGGGGCTATGGCTACACCTTC
CDR3aa: CASGPDWGGYGYTF
j_gene: TRBJ1-2
d_gene: .
v_gene: TRBV6-1
abundance: few

CDR3nt: TGTGCCAGCAGCCCCGGGACTAGCGGGGGATATACGCAGTATTTT
CDR3aa: CASSPGTSGGYTQYF
j_gene: TRBJ2-3
d_gene: TRBD2
v_gene: TRBV3-1
abundance: few

CDR3nt: TGTGCCAGCAGCCTGACCGGGTTCAACTATGGCTACACCTTC
CDR3aa: CASSLTGFNYGYTF
j_gene: TRBJ1-2
d_gene: .
v_gene: TRBV5-6
abundance: few

CDR3nt: TGCAGTGCTGAGGATGCGCAGGGGGCCTTCTCTGGGGCCAACGTCCTGACTTTC
CDR3aa: CSAEDAQGAFSGANVLTF
j_gene: TRBJ2-6
d_gene: TRBD1
v_gene: TRBV20-1
abundance: .

CDR3nt: TGTGCCAGCAGTTACTCGCTGACCACTAGCGGGGGGAATGAGCAGTTCTTC
CDR3aa: CASSYSLTTSGGNEQFF
j_gene: TRBJ2-1
d_gene: TRBD2
v_gene: TRBV6-6
abundance: few

CDR3nt: TGTGCCAGCAGCCCCGGCGAGACAGGCGAGAGCTCCTACAATGAGCAGTTCTTC
CDR3aa: CASSPGETGESSYNEQFF
j_gene: TRBJ2-1
d_gene: .
v_gene: TRBV9
abundance: .

CDR3nt: TGTGCCAGCAGCTTCTGGGAGAACACTGAAGCTTTCTTT
CDR3aa: CASSFWENTEAFF
j_gene: TRBJ1-1
d_gene: .
v_gene: TRBV7-9
abundance: .

CDR3nt: TGTGCCAGCGTCCCAACAGGGGGAACTGAAGCTTTCTTT
CDR3aa: CASVPTGGTEAFF
j_gene: TRBJ1-1
d_gene: TRBD1
v_gene: TRBV12-3/TRBV12-4
abundance: .

CDR3nt: TGTGCCAGCAGCCAACAGGGGTCCCAGATTGAGACCCAGTACTTC
CDR3aa: CASSQQGSQIETQYF
j_gene: TRBJ2-5
d_gene: TRBD1
v_gene: TRBV28
abundance: .

CDR3nt: TGTGCCAGCAGTGAACTCAAACCGGGACAGGGAGGATACGAGCAGTACTTC
CDR3aa: CASSELKPGQGGYEQYF
j_gene: TRBJ2-7
d_gene: TRBD1
v_gene: TRBV25-1
abundance: .

CDR3nt: TGCAGCGTTGACCTGACAGGGTGGGCTGAAGCTTTCTTT
CDR3aa: CSVDLTGWAEAFF
j_gene: TRBJ1-1
d_gene: TRBD1
v_gene: TRBV29-1
abundance: .

CDR3nt: TGCAGTGCTGGTCTTAGCGGGAGCTCCTACGAGCAGTACTTC
CDR3aa: CSAGLSGSSYEQYF
j_gene: TRBJ2-7
d_gene: TRBD2
v_gene: TRBV20-1
abundance: .

CDR3nt: TGTGCCAGCACCCTGGCGGGCAGGGATGGCTACACCTTC
CDR3aa: CASTLAGRDGYTF
j_gene: TRBJ1-2
d_gene: .
v_gene: TRBV7-9
abundance: many

CDR3nt: TGTGCCAGCAGTTACGAGGCAGTCTACACCTTC
CDR3aa: CASSYEAVYTF
j_gene: TRBJ1-2
d_gene: .
v_gene: TRBV6-6
abundance: .

CDR3nt: TGTGCCAGCAGTGAGGCGGGGACAGCCTACGAGCAGTACTTC
CDR3aa: CASSEAGTAYEQYF
j_gene: TRBJ2-7
d_gene: .
v_gene: TRBV25-1
abundance: .

CDR3nt: TGTGCCAGCAGTCAAGGCCCGGGTGAGACCCAGTACTTC
CDR3aa: CASSQGPGETQYF
j_gene: TRBJ2-5
d_gene: .
v_gene: TRBV5-1
abundance: .

CDR3nt: TGTGCTAGTGGTCTTGGGACCGGGACTGACACAGATACGCAGTATTTT
CDR3aa: CASGLGTGTDTDTQYF
j_gene: TRBJ2-3
d_gene: .
v_gene: TRBV12-5
abundance: .

CDR3nt: TGTGCCAGCAGTTGCTCGACAGCCTACAATGAGCAGTTCTTC
CDR3aa: CASSCSTAYNEQFF
j_gene: TRBJ2-1
d_gene: .
v_gene: TRBV6-5
abundance: few

CDR3nt: TGTGCCAGCAGTTTATCCACCCATAGCGGGGGGGACACAGATACGCAGTATTTT
CDR3aa: CASSLSTHSGGDTDTQYF
j_gene: TRBJ2-3
d_gene: TRBD2
v_gene: TRBV28
abundance: few

CDR3nt: TGTGCCAGCAGTGACTCGAGTCGAAGTGGCTACACCTTC
CDR3aa: CASSDSSRSGYTF
j_gene: TRBJ1-2
d_gene: .
v_gene: TRBV6-4
abundance: few

CDR3nt: TGTGCCAGCAGCTTTTACCCCAGTCTGAACTCTGGAAACACCATATATTTT
CDR3aa: CASSFYPSLNSGNTIYF
j_gene: TRBJ1-3
d_gene: .
v_gene: TRBV11-2
abundance: .

CDR3nt: TGTGCCAGCATCACGCCCCTAGCACCGACCGGGGAGCTGTTTTTT
CDR3aa: CASITPLAPTGELFF
j_gene: TRBJ2-2
d_gene: .
v_gene: TRBV11-2
abundance: .

CDR3nt: TGTGCCACCAGCAGAGTGAGCGGGGGGTCCTACAATGAGCAGTTCTTC
CDR3aa: CATSRVSGGSYNEQFF
j_gene: TRBJ2-1
d_gene: TRBD2
v_gene: TRBV15
abundance: .

CDR3nt: TGTGCCAGCAGTTTGGGGGGGTGGACTGAAGCTTTCTTT
CDR3aa: CASSLGGWTEAFF
j_gene: TRBJ1-1
d_gene: .
v_gene: TRBV12-3/TRBV12-4
abundance: once

CDR3nt: TGTGCCAGCAGCTTCCGGCCCGGGCCGCAGGGGGCCCCCTACAATGAGCAGTTCTTC
CDR3aa: CASSFRPGPQGAPYNEQFF
j_gene: TRBJ2-1
d_gene: TRBD1
v_gene: TRBV7-9
abundance: many

CDR3nt: TGTGCCAGCAGCCGGGGAGGGGGCTCCTATAATTCACCCCTCCACTTT
CDR3aa: CASSRGGGSYNSPLHF
j_gene: TRBJ1-6
d_gene: .
v_gene: TRBV3-1
abundance: .

CDR3nt: TGTGCCAGCAGCGTAGGCGGGGGGATCCAAGAGACCCAGTACTTC
CDR3aa: CASSVGGGIQETQYF
j_gene: TRBJ2-5
d_gene: TRBD2
v_gene: TRBV9
abundance: .

CDR3nt: TGTGCCAGCAGTTACTCAGGAGGCCTAGCCAAAAACATTCAGTACTTC
CDR3aa: CASSYSGGLAKNIQYF
j_gene: TRBJ2-4
d_gene: .
v_gene: TRBV6-7
abundance: .

CDR3nt: TGTGCCAGCAGTGAGACCTTAATAGGATTGGGAGTGAAAGAGACCCAGTACTTC
CDR3aa: CASSETLIGLGVKETQYF
j_gene: TRBJ2-5
d_gene: .
v_gene: TRBV2
abundance: few

CDR3nt: TGCGCCAGCAGTGAGGATAGCAGGGGCTACACCTTC
CDR3aa: CASSEDSRGYTF
j_gene: TRBJ1-2
d_gene: .
v_gene: TRBV10-2
abundance: .

CDR3nt: TGTGCCAGCAGTTCCCGACTAGCGGGGGCTGCGAACACCGGGGAGCTGTTTTTT
CDR3aa: CASSSRLAGAANTGELFF
j_gene: TRBJ2-2
d_gene: TRBD2
v_gene: TRBV25-1
abundance: .

CDR3nt: TGTGCCAGCAGCCCCGCGGGGGGGCAGCCCCAGCATTTT
CDR3aa: CASSPAGGQPQHF
j_gene: TRBJ1-5
d_gene: .
v_gene: TRBV7-9
abundance: .

CDR3nt: TGTGCCAGCAGTGACCCCGGGTCGTCCTACAAGCAGTACTTC
CDR3aa: CASSDPGSSYKQYF
j_gene: TRBJ2-7
d_gene: .
v_gene: TRBV25-1
abundance: .

CDR3nt: TGCAGTGCTAGCGGACAGGGGAGTAACAATGAGCAGTTCTTC
CDR3aa: CSASGQGSNNEQFF
j_gene: TRBJ2-1
d_gene: TRBD1
v_gene: TRBV20-1
abundance: many

CDR3nt: TGTGCCAGCAGCTTACTAGCGGGGGATCCTGAGCAGTTCTTC
CDR3aa: CASSLLAGDPEQFF
j_gene: TRBJ2-1
d_gene: TRBD2
v_gene: TRBV7-2
abundance: few

CDR3nt: TGTGCCAGTGCGGTAGGGTATACTGAAGCTTTCTTT
CDR3aa: CASAVGYTEAFF
j_gene: TRBJ1-1
d_gene: .
v_gene: TRBV7-9
abundance: .

CDR3nt: TGTGCCAGCAGCTCGACGGGGGGGGACACTGAAGCTTTCTTT
CDR3aa: CASSSTGGDTEAFF
j_gene: TRBJ1-1
d_gene: .
v_gene: TRBV7-9
abundance: .

CDR3nt: TGTGCCAGCAGTTACCGGACAGGCGTAATAAAGGAAAAACTGTTTTTT
CDR3aa: CASSYRTGVIKEKLFF
j_gene: TRBJ1-4
d_gene: TRBD1
v_gene: TRBV27
abundance: .

CDR3nt: TGCGCCAGCAGTGACGGTTCTCAGCCCCAGCATTTT
CDR3aa: CASSDGSQPQHF
j_gene: TRBJ1-5
d_gene: .
v_gene: TRBV10-2
abundance: .